This TCR beta chain was recovered during a study of cytomegalovirus exposure and HLA in healthy donors. The germline V gene encodes CDR1 SGHRS and CDR2 YFSETQ. Germline trimming cut 4 bases from V and 4 bases from J; bases unmatched to any gene: 5. This CDR3 has 15 residues. The PCR was carried out with 60 Vbeta primers and 13 Jbeta primers. The method was immunoSEQ multiplex PCR; TCRdb's version includes in-frame clones alone and lacks a portion of them. The data show around 130,000 clones, more than 80% seen once. Material: PBMCs. The genes are TRBV5-1 and TRBJ1-3; 10 nucleotides agree with TRBD1. This clonotype was sampled from a woman under 40 in good health and CMV-seropositive. The CDR3 coding sequence is TGCGCCAGCAGCCCGGGACAGGGGCCCGGAAACACCATATATTTT. Amino acids: CASSPGQGPGNTIYF.